This T cell receptor (beta chain) stems from a study of monozygotic twins with inflammatory bowel disease. Each CDR3 protein gets one entry in TCRdb, which reprocessed the 5' RACE reads and gives no DNA. This sample's table has about 330,000 distinct CDR3 sequences. This CDR3 comprises 17 residues. CDR1 and CDR2 (germline): DFQATT, SNEGSKA (reference sequence). The gene calls are TRBV20-1 and TRBJ2-2; TCRdb lists TRBD1, though no DNA is available to test this call. The source material was blood. The TCR comes from a human donor with ulcerative colitis or Crohn's disease, or a healthy co-twin of an affected twin (not recorded which). The CDR3 here is CSARDRNRGSNTGELFF.